Shown below are 3 T cell receptor beta chains from a single sample sequenced in a study of T cell repertoires in cytomegalovirus infection. TCRdb analysed the reads with MiXCR anew, one entry per CDR3 protein. Here the sample spans under 200,000 distinct CDR3 sequences, approximately 9.6% being singletons. Sequencing was carried out using PBMCs. Receptors originate from a human donor in good health (CMV status not recorded). Some clones in this sample may be carry-over from other donors' samples.

This clonotype was observed a few times. The V call is TRBV28, the J call TRBJ1-5; D call uncertain. Germline CDR1 MDHEN, CDR2 SYDVKM. The CDR3 consists of 12 residues. Trimming pared 4 bases from V and 6 bases from J, leaving 7 bases between. CDR3 sequence: CASSWPGQPQHF. CDR3 nucleotide sequence: TGTGCCAGCAGTTGGCCGGGTCAGCCCCAGCATTTT.

Ten or more counts support this clonotype. The V call is TRBV28, the J call TRBJ1-2; 9 bases are shared with TRBD1. The germline V gene encodes CDR1 MDHEN and CDR2 SYDVKM. The CDR3 is 15 residues long. Trimming cost V 2 bases and J 4 bases; bases outside gene matches: 5. CDR3 sequence: CASSLGTGKLYGYTF. CDR3 nucleotide sequence: TGTGCCAGCAGTTTAGGGACAGGGAAACTCTATGGCTACACCTTC.

The chain couples TRBV7-9 to TRBJ1-1; D gene uncertain. V shed 3 bases and J shed 3 bases, with 5 bases lying between them. Germline V gene sequence: CDR1 SEHNR, CDR2 FQNEAQ (reference sequence). This CDR3 spans 12 amino acids. In DNA form, the CDR3 reads TGTGCCAGCAGCTTCGTTGACACTGAAGCTTTCTTT. It translates to CASSFVDTEAFF.